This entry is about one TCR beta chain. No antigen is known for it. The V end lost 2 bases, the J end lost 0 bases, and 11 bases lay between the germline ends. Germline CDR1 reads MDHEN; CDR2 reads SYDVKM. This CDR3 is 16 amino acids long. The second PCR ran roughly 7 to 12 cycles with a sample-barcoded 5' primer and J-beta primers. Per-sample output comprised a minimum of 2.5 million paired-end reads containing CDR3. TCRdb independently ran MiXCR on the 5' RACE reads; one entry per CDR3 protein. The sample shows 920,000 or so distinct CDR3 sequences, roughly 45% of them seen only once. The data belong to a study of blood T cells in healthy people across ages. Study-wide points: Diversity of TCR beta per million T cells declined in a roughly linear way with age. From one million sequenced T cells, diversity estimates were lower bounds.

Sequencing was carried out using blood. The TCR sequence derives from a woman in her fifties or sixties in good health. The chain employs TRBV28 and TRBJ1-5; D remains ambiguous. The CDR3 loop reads CASSLRPSYSNQPQHF. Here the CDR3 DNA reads TGTGCCAGCAGTTTAAGGCCCTCTTATAGCAATCAGCCCCAGCATTTT. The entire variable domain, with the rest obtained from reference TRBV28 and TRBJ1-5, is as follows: DVKVTQSSRYLVKRTGEKVFLECVQDMDHENMFWYRQDPGLGLRLIYFSYDVKMKEKGDIPEGYSVSREKKERFSLILESASTNQTSMYLCASSLRPSYSNQPQHFGDGTRLSIL.